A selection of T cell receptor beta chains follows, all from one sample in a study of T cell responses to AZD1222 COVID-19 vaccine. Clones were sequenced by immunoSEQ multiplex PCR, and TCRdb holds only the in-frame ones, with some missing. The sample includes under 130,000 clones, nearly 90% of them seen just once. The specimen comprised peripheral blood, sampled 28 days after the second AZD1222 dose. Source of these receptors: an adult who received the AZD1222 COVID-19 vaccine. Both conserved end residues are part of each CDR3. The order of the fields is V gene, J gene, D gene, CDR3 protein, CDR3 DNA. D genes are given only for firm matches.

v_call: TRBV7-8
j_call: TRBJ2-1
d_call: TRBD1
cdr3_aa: CASSSRDSRYNEQFF
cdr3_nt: TGTGCCAGCAGCTCTCGGGACAGCCGCTACAATGAGCAGTTCTTC

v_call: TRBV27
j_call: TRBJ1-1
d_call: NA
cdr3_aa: CASSFSSGTMNTEAFF
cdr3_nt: TGTGCCAGCAGTTTTTCTTCAGGAACTATGAACACTGAAGCTTTCTTT

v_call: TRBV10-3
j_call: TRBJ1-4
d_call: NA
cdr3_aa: CAISESGQSTNEKLFF
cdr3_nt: TGTGCCATCAGTGAGTCTGGACAGTCAACTAATGAAAAACTGTTTTTT

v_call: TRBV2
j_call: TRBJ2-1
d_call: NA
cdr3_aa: CASSDDYNEQFF
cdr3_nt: TGTGCCAGCAGTGACGACTACAATGAGCAGTTCTTC

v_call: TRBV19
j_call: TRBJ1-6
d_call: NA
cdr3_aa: CASSTTGYSPLHF
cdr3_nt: TGTGCCAGTAGTACGACAGGTTACTCGCCCCTCCACTTT

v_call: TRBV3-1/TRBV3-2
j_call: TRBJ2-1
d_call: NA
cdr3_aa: CASSLARPAQEQFF
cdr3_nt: TGTGCCAGCAGCCTGGCACGGCCAGCTCAGGAGCAGTTCTTC

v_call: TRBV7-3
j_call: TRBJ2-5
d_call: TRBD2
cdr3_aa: CASSPQLAGETQYF
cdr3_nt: TGTGCCAGCAGCCCTCAGCTAGCGGGAGAGACCCAGTACTTC

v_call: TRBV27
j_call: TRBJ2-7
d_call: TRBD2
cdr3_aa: CASSLPISSGSIPPYEQYF
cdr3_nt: TGTGCCAGCAGTTTACCAATCTCTAGCGGGAGTATCCCTCCCTACGAGCAGTACTTC

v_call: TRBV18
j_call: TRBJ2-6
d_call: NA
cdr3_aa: CASSPPAGGSFSGANVLTF
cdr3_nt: TGTGCCAGCTCACCACCGGCCGGGGGATCTTTCTCTGGGGCCAACGTCCTGACTTTC

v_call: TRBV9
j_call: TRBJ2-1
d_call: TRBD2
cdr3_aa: CASSVQAGANNEQFF
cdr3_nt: TGTGCCAGCAGCGTCCAGGCGGGAGCTAACAATGAGCAGTTCTTC

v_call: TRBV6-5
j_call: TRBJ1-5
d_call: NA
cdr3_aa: CASSPGVNQPQHF
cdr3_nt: TGTGCCAGCAGCCCAGGGGTTAATCAGCCCCAGCATTTT